This T cell receptor (beta chain) was identified during a study of cytomegalovirus exposure and HLA in healthy donors. PCR employed 60 Vbeta and 13 Jbeta primers. Sequencing used immunoSEQ multiplex PCR; TCRdb keeps in-frame clones, though not all of them. The sample totals around 65,000 clones. V lost 0 bases and J lost 3, with 6 bases in between. This CDR3 is 13 amino acids long. Germline CDR1 is GTSNPN and CDR2 is SVGIG (reference sequence). Findings of the study overall: Immune exposure information available was restricted to CMV serostatus.

About this clone: Its target is unknown.

Sequencing was done on a sample of PBMCs. This sequence originates from a man younger than 45 in good health and CMV-seropositive. The chain combines TRBV30 with TRBJ2-1, with D perhaps TRBD1 (5 bases). The CDR3 loop is CAWSVGDYNEQFF. Here the CDR3 DNA reads TGTGCCTGGAGTGTAGGGGACTACAATGAGCAGTTCTTC.